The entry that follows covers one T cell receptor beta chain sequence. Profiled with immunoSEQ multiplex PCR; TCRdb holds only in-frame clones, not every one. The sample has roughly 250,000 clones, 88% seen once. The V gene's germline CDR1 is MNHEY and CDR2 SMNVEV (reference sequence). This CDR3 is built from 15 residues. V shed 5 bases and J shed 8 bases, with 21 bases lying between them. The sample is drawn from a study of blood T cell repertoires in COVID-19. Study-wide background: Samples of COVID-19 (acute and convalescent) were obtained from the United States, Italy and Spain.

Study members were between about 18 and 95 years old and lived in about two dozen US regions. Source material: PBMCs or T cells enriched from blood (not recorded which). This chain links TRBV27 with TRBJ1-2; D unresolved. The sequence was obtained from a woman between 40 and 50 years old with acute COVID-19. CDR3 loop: CASSPAAGMERGYTF. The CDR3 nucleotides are TGTGCCAGCAGTCCTGCGGCGGGGATGGAGAGGGGCTACACCTTC.